The T cell receptor beta chain under discussion was sequenced for a study of human T cells and chemical hapten exposure. This clonotype was detected many times. In TCRdb, the RACE reads were re-called with MiXCR into one record per CDR3 protein. The sample comprises tens of thousands of distinct CDR3 sequences, 9.5% to 13% of which are singletons, and roughly 1% rests with the top ten. The time point: patch test 3, about 24 weeks after DPC sensitization. Stated treatment: therapeutic diphenylcyclopropenone sensitization with weekly scalp DPC. The CDR3 contains 14 residues. V was pared by 0 bases and J by 2 bases, with 7 bases between. From germline, CDR1 is MNHEY and CDR2 SMNVEV (reference sequence).

The source is a woman aged 25 to 45 with alopecia areata. Some clones in this sample may be carry-over from other donors' samples. The chain has TRBV27 and TRBJ1-1; a weak D match, TRBD1 (5 bases). The starting material was whole blood, obtained in connection with sensitization to the hapten diphenylcyclopropenone (DPC). CDR3 DNA sequence: TGTGCCAGCAGTTTATCCAGGGCAAACACTGAAGCTTTCTTT. Translating gives CASSLSRANTEAFF.